This TCR beta chain was retrieved from a study of CD8 T cells in ankylosing spondylitis. Germline V lookup: CDR1 SGHRS, CDR2 YFSETQ. Trimming took 6 bases from V and 0 from J, leaving 20 bases between them. The CDR3 has 17 amino acids. Regarding this clonotype: Its antigen is not known.

Points from the study as a whole: Ankylosing spondylitis blood appeared to carry a characteristic TCR beta motif of seven to nine highly homologous variants. Significantly higher representation of disease-linked clones was reported for matched ankylosing spondylitis synovial fluid.

Libraries of TCR beta came from quantitative 5'-RACE with molecular barcodes. TCRdb re-derived calls from the 5' RACE reads in MiXCR, one entry per CDR3 protein. The sample includes around 300,000 distinct CDR3 sequences, roughly 20% of them seen just once. The receptor's source is a female donor with ankylosing spondylitis or in good health (not recorded which). The chain joins TRBV5-1 to TRBJ2-3, with D tentatively TRBD2 (6 bases). Sequencing used blood, either unsorted or a sorted T cell fraction (not recorded which). The CDR3 protein is CASNRDSKFPSTDTQYF. DNA for the CDR3: TGCGCCAGCAACCGGGACTCCAAATTTCCTAGCACAGATACGCAGTATTTT.